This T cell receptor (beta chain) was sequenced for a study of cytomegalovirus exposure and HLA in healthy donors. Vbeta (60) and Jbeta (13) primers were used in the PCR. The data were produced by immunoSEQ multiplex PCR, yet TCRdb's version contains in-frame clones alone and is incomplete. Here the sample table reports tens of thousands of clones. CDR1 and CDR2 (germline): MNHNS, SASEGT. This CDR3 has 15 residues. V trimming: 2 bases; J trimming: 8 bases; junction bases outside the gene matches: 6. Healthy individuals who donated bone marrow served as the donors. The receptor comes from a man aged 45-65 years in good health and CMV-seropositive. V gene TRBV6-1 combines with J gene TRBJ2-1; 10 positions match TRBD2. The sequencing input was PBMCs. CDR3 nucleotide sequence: TGTGCCAGCAGTGAACCTAGCGGGAGTGTCGATGAGCAGTTCTTC. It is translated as CASSEPSGSVDEQFF.